Listed here are 30 T cell receptor beta chains from one sample, sequenced in a study of cytotoxic CD8 clonotypes in ibrutinib-treated CLL. Profiled with immunoSEQ multiplex PCR; TCRdb holds only in-frame clones, not every one. The table records 12,000 to 15,000 clones, around 60% of them present only once. The sequencing here drew on PBMCs, taken before ibrutinib treatment. Source of these receptors: a human donor with chronic lymphocytic leukemia.

The chain combines TRBV4-1 with TRBJ1-1; D unclear. The CDR3 sequence is 13 residues long. Looked up from germline, CDR1 is MGHRA and CDR2 is YSYEKL. V was clipped by 0 bases and J by 4 bases, with 6 bases between them. CDR3 protein: CASSQDPVTEAFF. As DNA, the CDR3 is TGCGCCAGCAGCCAAGATCCGGTCACTGAAGCTTTCTTT.

This chain links TRBV2 with TRBJ2-2; D remains unclear. V was shortened by 0 bases and J by 0 bases, with 11 bases between the two germline ends. This CDR3 spans 17 amino acids. The germline V gene has CDR1 SNHLY and CDR2 FYNNEI. The DNA of the CDR3 is TGTGCCAGCAGTGAAGCTTCAACGGATGCGAACACCGGGGAGCTGTTTTTT. Translating gives CASSEASTDANTGELFF.

This clone was picked up many times. V and J are TRBV4-1 and TRBJ2-5, with no clear D. The CDR3 loop spans 12 amino acids. The germline V gene has CDR1 MGHRA and CDR2 YSYEKL. V was pared by 0 bases and J by 10 bases, with 9 bases between. The CDR3 loop is CASSQDSSFQYF. CDR3 sequence (DNA): TGCGCCAGCAGCCAAGACTCCAGTTTCCAGTACTTC.

This chain links TRBV4-1 with TRBJ2-5; the D gene is possibly TRBD2 (5 bases). Germline-derived CDR1 and CDR2 are MGHRA and YSYEKL. The CDR3 consists of 13 residues. V lost 0 bases, J lost 5 bases, and 7 bases lay in between. For the CDR3, the DNA is TGCGCCAGCAGCCAAGAAAGGAGGGAGACCCAGTACTTC. As protein: CASSQERRETQYF.

The rearrangement uses TRBV9 and TRBJ2-1; 10 nucleotides line up with TRBD1. J lost 3 bases, V lost 3 bases, and 3 bases had no gene match. This CDR3 region has 15 residues. Germline values: CDR1 SGDLS, CDR2 YYNGEE. CDR3 amino acids: CASSARDRGYNEQFF. The CDR3 DNA follows: TGTGCCAGCAGCGCACGGGACAGGGGCTACAATGAGCAGTTCTTC.

The DNA for the CDR3 is TGTGCCACCGCCGGACAGCATACAGAGACCCAGTACTTC. Its protein is CATAGQHTETQYF. V and J are TRBV28 and TRBJ2-5; D may be TRBD1 (6 bases). Per germline, CDR1 MDHEN and CDR2 SYDVKM. V was pared by 10 bases and J by 4 bases, with 16 bases between. There are 13 residues in the CDR3.

This rearrangement joins TRBV2 to TRBJ1-2; D is ambiguous. V was shortened by 2 bases and J by 6 bases, with 10 bases between the two germline ends. The CDR3 length is 13 residues. Germline CDR1 SNHLY, CDR2 FYNNEI. CDR3 bases: TGTGCCAGCAGTGAACAGCCTGGCAATGGCTACACCTTC. It specifies CASSEQPGNGYTF. Full variable domain (rest looked up from reference TRBV2 and TRBJ1-2): EPEVTQTPSHQVTQMGQEVILRCVPISNHLYFYWYRQILGQKVEFLVSFYNNEISEKSEIFDDQFSVERPDGSNFTLKIRSTKLEDSAMYFCASSEQPGNGYTFGSGTRLTVV.

The gene calls are TRBV29-1 and TRBJ1-2, with D uncertain. Germline loops: CDR1 SQVTM, CDR2 ANQGSEA. The CDR3 spans 13 residues. V was cut by 8 bases and J by 6 bases, with 19 bases left in between. The CDR3 sequence: CSSEITSSNGYTF. CDR3 DNA: TGCAGCTCAGAGATCACCTCCTCAAATGGCTACACCTTC.

This CDR3 reads CASSRGTRNTDTQYF. CDR3 DNA: TGTGCCAGCAGCAGGGGGACACGCAATACAGATACGCAGTATTTT. V gene TRBV11-2 combines with J gene TRBJ2-3; maybe TRBD1 (6 bases). The CDR3 loop spans 15 amino acids. Trimming removed 5 bases at V and 3 bases at J, with 15 bases between. The germline CDR1 and CDR2 sequences are SGHAT and FQNNGV.

The chain recombines TRBV19 with TRBJ2-5; 10 bases align to TRBD2. Germline V gives CDR1 LNHDA, CDR2 SQIVND (reference sequence). The CDR3 spans 16 residues. The V and J ends lost 6 bases and 7 bases, in that order; junction bases with no gene match: 14. The CDR3 sequence is CASSRPLAGATGTQYF. CDR3 in DNA: TGTGCCAGTAGCAGACCCCTAGCGGGGGCTACTGGGACCCAGTACTTC.

This clone has just one count. V gene TRBV27 combines with J gene TRBJ2-7; perhaps TRBD1 as D (6 bases). This CDR3 is built from 13 residues. The germline V and J ends were trimmed by 5 bases and 3 bases, with 11 bases remaining between them. Germline-derived CDR1 and CDR2 are MNHEY and SMNVEV (reference sequence). The CDR3: CASSNGRGYEQYF. The CDR3 DNA sequence: TGTGCCAGCAGTAACGGCAGGGGCTACGAGCAGTACTTC.

This clone was picked up a small number of times. This chain joins TRBV5-4 and TRBJ2-6, with D perhaps given as TRBD1 or TRBD2 (5 bases each). Trimming left V 4 bases short and J 3 bases short, with 14 bases between. The CDR3 is made up of 16 amino acids. Per the germline V gene, CDR1 is SGHNT and CDR2 is YYREEE (reference sequence). The CDR3 is CASSPLGEGGANVLTF. The CDR3 region has the DNA TGTGCCAGCAGCCCGCTGGGGGAAGGTGGGGCCAACGTCCTGACTTTC. Based on the CDR3 plus reference TRBV5-4 and TRBJ2-6, the full variable domain is ETGVTQSPTHLIKTRGQQVTLRCSSQSGHNTVSWYQQALGQGPQFIFQYYREEENGRGNFPPRFSGLQFPNYSSELNVNALELDDSALYLCASSPLGEGGANVLTFGAGSRLTVL.

The chain links TRBV5-1 to TRBJ2-3; the match to TRBD1 covers 9 bases. The trim removed 4 bases at V and 2 bases at J, leaving 5 bases unmatched. The CDR3 contains 15 residues. Germline assignment: CDR1 SGHRS and CDR2 YFSETQ. CDR3 coding DNA: TGCGCCAGCAGCATCGGACAGGGGCTCACAGATACGCAGTATTTT. The encoded protein is CASSIGQGLTDTQYF.

Here the CDR3 reads CATRTGSGNTIYF. The CDR3 DNA reads as TGTGCCACCCGCACGGGCTCTGGAAACACCATATATTTT. The rearrangement joins TRBV15 to TRBJ1-3; D unclear. The CDR3 runs 13 residues. Trimming shortened V by 8 bases and J by 0 bases, and 8 bases separated the two germline ends. CDR1 and CDR2 from the germline V gene are LNHNV and YYDKDF (reference sequence).

The V and J genes are TRBV5-4 and TRBJ2-2; D unresolved. In germline, CDR1 is SGHNT, CDR2 YYREEE (reference sequence). The CDR3 runs 12 residues. V was cut by 2 bases and J by 6 bases, with 5 bases left in between. The CDR3 DNA reads TGTGCCAGCAGCTTAGTCCCCGGGGAGCTGTTTTTT. This encodes CASSLVPGELFF.

J is TRBJ2-7 and V is TRBV7-8; no clear D gene. The ends were cut back, 1 base at V and 1 base at J, with 23 bases in the middle. The CDR3 has 19 amino acids. CDR1 is SGHVS, CDR2 FQNEAQ, per germline. The CDR3, as DNA: TGTGCCAGCAGCTTAGATCGGGTAGTGATTCGCTTTTCGTCCTACGAGCAGTACTTC. As protein: CASSLDRVVIRFSSYEQYF.

The chain employs TRBV4-1 and TRBJ1-2; a possible D gene is TRBD1 (6 bases). V shed 0 bases and J shed 8 bases, with 19 bases lying between them. The CDR3 consists of 16 residues. Germline V lookup: CDR1 MGHRA, CDR2 YSYEKL. For the CDR3, the DNA is TGCGCCAGCAGCCAAGATGGAACAGGGTTTCTGAGCGGCTACACCTTC. Translating it yields CASSQDGTGFLSGYTF.

CDR3 bases: TGTGCCAGCAGCTTGAGTAGCGGGGGGTTCAATGAGCAGTTCTTC. It specifies CASSLSSGGFNEQFF. The chain couples TRBV5-4 to TRBJ2-1, with 10 bases that match TRBD2. The CDR3 contains 15 residues. CDR1 and CDR2 (germline): SGHNT, YYREEE (reference sequence). With V trimmed by 1 base and J by 6 bases, 4 bases remained unmatched.

The chain links TRBV6-1 to TRBJ2-2; 10 bases line up with TRBD2. This CDR3 comprises 15 residues. In germline, CDR1 is MNHNS, CDR2 SASEGT. The ends lost 8 bases at V and 5 bases at J; junction bases unmatched: 8. In nucleotides, the CDR3 is TGTGCCAGCTCTAGCGGGGGCACCGGGACCGGGGAGCTGTTTTTT. Residues: CASSSGGTGTGELFF.

The chain carries TRBV29-1 and TRBJ2-3; D gene ambiguous. The CDR3 has 11 residues. Germline values: CDR1 SQVTM, CDR2 ANQGSEA. Between the trimmed V and J ends, which lost 7 bases and 4 bases, there was a span of 9 bases. The CDR3 protein is CSDGGADTQYF. Written as DNA, the CDR3 is TGCAGCGATGGCGGTGCAGATACGCAGTATTTT.

V is TRBV6-1 and J is TRBJ2-2; no clear D gene. V lost 7 bases, J lost 2 bases, and 2 bases lay in between. Per germline, CDR1 MNHNS and CDR2 SASEGT. The CDR3 extends over 11 amino acids. CDR3 coding DNA: TGTGCCAGCACCAACACCGGGGAGCTGTTTTTT. As protein: CASTNTGELFF.

The chain recombines TRBV11-2 with TRBJ1-4, with D possibly matching TRBD1 (6 bases). Germline V gene sequence: CDR1 SGHAT, CDR2 FQNNGV. The V gene lost 1 base and the J gene lost 7 bases, with 10 bases spanning the gap. The CDR3 contains 14 residues. CDR3 in amino acids: CASSLAGAGEKLFF. The DNA of the CDR3 is TGTGCCAGCAGCTTAGCAGGGGCAGGTGAAAAACTGTTTTTT.

The J gene is TRBJ1-6, the V gene TRBV5-4; D is ambiguous. The CDR3 is 16 residues long. Trimming stripped 4 bases from V and 8 bases from J, with 19 bases between. Germline V gene data show CDR1 as SGHNT and CDR2 as YYREEE (reference sequence). The CDR3 DNA reads TGTGCCAGCAGCCCAATAAGACCCGCAGGCGATTCACCCCTCCACTTT. Translating gives CASSPIRPAGDSPLHF.

The chain links TRBV2 to TRBJ2-5; D is perhaps TRBD2 (5 bases). The CDR3 covers 12 residues. CDR1 is SNHLY and CDR2 is FYNNEI in the germline V gene. Trimming shortened V by 10 bases and J by 4 bases, and 13 bases separated the two germline ends. CDR3 residues: CATSSEGETQYF. The CDR3 DNA follows: TGTGCCACCTCGTCTGAGGGAGAGACCCAGTACTTC.

The chain employs TRBV19 and TRBJ2-1, with D hard to call. Trimming cost V 3 bases and J 1 base, with 7 bases left between them. The CDR3 consists of 14 residues. Germline CDR1 reads LNHDA; CDR2 reads SQIVND (reference sequence). The CDR3 reads CASSMTLSYNEQFF. The CDR3 nucleotides read TGTGCCAGTAGTATGACATTATCCTACAATGAGCAGTTCTTC.

V usage is TRBV6-5 and J usage is TRBJ1-3; TRBD1 matches at 9 bases. Trimming cost V 0 bases and J 3 bases; bases outside gene matches: 3. The CDR3 covers 16 residues. CDR1 is MNHEY, CDR2 SVGAGI, per germline. CDR3 bases: TGTGCCAGCAGTTACTCAGGACAGGGGAATGGAAACACCATATATTTT. This encodes CASSYSGQGNGNTIYF.

The rearrangement uses TRBV15 and TRBJ2-4; weak D call: TRBD2 (5 bases). V was shortened by 0 bases and J by 0 bases, with 12 bases between the two germline ends. In germline, CDR1 is LNHNV, CDR2 YYDKDF (reference sequence). The CDR3 loop spans 17 amino acids. The CDR3 reads CATSRDWRGLAKNIQYF. CDR3 sequence (DNA): TGTGCCACCAGCAGAGATTGGAGAGGGCTAGCCAAAAACATTCAGTACTTC.

The chain carries TRBV5-5 and TRBJ1-3, with D uncertain. The CDR3 loop spans 14 amino acids. V lost 2 bases and J 4 bases, leaving 10 bases between the germline ends. Germline V gives CDR1 SGHKS, CDR2 YYEKEE (reference sequence). The CDR3 loop reads CASSLNPAGNTIYF. Here the CDR3 DNA reads TGTGCCAGCAGCTTAAACCCGGCCGGAAACACCATATATTTT.

This sequence joins TRBV7-7 and TRBJ1-2, with D possibly TRBD1 on 6 matching bases. The CDR3 runs to 15 residues. Trimming took 8 bases from V and 4 from J, leaving 20 bases between them. Per the germline V gene, CDR1 is SSHAT and CDR2 is FNYEAQ (reference sequence). Written as DNA, the CDR3 is TGTGCCAGCTCGCCCGCGGCAGGGGATCCCTATGGCTACACCTTC. Protein product: CASSPAAGDPYGYTF.

The chain recombines TRBV30 with TRBJ1-2, with 11 bases identical to TRBD1. Looked up from germline, CDR1 is GTSNPN and CDR2 is SVGIG (reference sequence). The CDR3 sequence is 16 residues long. The V and J ends lost 0 bases and 4 bases, in that order; junction bases with no gene match: 7. This CDR3 is CAWSVTRTGGGYGYTF. The CDR3 DNA reads TGTGCCTGGAGTGTTACGAGGACAGGGGGCGGCTATGGCTACACCTTC.